This is a list of T cell receptor beta chains from one sample in a study of OX40 agonist ivuxolimab in advanced cancers. This table comes from immunoSEQ multiplex PCR, and its TCRdb copy is limited to in-frame clones, with some not included. The sample yields about 48,000 clones, more than 75% seen once. Sequenced here: CD4+ or CD8+ T cells sorted from blood, sampled in a trial of the OX40 agonist ivuxolimab. These receptor sequences come from an adult with an advanced solid tumor such as melanoma, head and neck, liver or kidney cancer. The CDR3 runs from the conserved cysteine through the conserved F or W. Fields, in order: V gene, D gene, J gene, clone size, CDR3 protein, CDR3 DNA. A D gene is named only where the DNA matches it firmly. Only some rows state a clone size, as once, few, many or a class for expanded clones.

TRBV6-1	TRBD2	TRBJ2-1	-	CASTPGLGLNEQFF	TGTGCCAGCACCCCGGGACTAGGCCTTAATGAGCAGTTCTTC
TRBV6-1	-	TRBJ2-7	-	CASSTHYEQYF	TGTGCCAGCAGCACCCACTACGAGCAGTACTTC
TRBV7-4	-	TRBJ2-6	-	CASSKLNSSQSRANVLTF	TGTGCCAGCAGCAAGCTGAACAGCTCACAAAGTCGGGCCAACGTCCTGACTTTC
TRBV25-1	-	TRBJ1-2	once	CASSAGWEGRYTF	TGTGCCAGCAGTGCTGGATGGGAGGGTCGCTACACCTTC
TRBV7-6	-	TRBJ2-3	-	CASSLNGRSTDTQYF	TGTGCCAGCAGCTTAAATGGTCGGAGCACAGATACGCAGTATTTT
TRBV27	-	TRBJ2-1	once	CASNALSVPYNEQFF	TGTGCCAGCAACGCCTTGTCCGTGCCCTACAATGAGCAGTTCTTC
TRBV5-1	-	TRBJ2-7	-	CASNSGDYEQYF	TGCGCCAGCAACTCAGGGGACTACGAGCAGTACTTC
TRBV5-1	TRBD2	TRBJ2-1	-	CASSLWTSGGFSNEQFF	TGCGCCAGCAGCTTGTGGACTAGCGGGGGGTTTAGCAATGAGCAGTTCTTC
TRBV6-5	-	TRBJ2-1	-	CASRDYNEQFF	TGTGCCAGCAGGGACTACAATGAGCAGTTCTTC
TRBV5-5	-	TRBJ1-1	-	CASSFAGAANTEAFF	TGTGCCAGCAGCTTCGCGGGGGCCGCGAACACTGAAGCTTTCTTT
TRBV4-1	-	TRBJ2-1	-	CASSRPSSQQFF	TGCGCCAGCAGCCGACCTAGCAGCCAGCAGTTCTTC
TRBV5-1	-	TRBJ2-1	-	CASSFEHYNEQFF	TGCGCCAGCAGCTTCGAACACTACAATGAGCAGTTCTTC
TRBV11-2	TRBD2	TRBJ2-3	-	CASSLGSLAGGFSTDTQYF	TGTGCCAGCAGCTTAGGGTCGCTAGCGGGAGGGTTTAGCACAGATACGCAGTATTTT
TRBV11-2	TRBD2	TRBJ2-7	-	CASSLSSGRTYEQYF	TGTGCCAGCAGCTTATCGAGCGGGAGGACCTACGAGCAGTACTTC
TRBV6-5	TRBD2	TRBJ2-1	-	CASSRVAGWGNEQFF	TGTGCCAGCAGCCGCGTAGCGGGGTGGGGCAATGAGCAGTTCTTC
TRBV7-2	TRBD1	TRBJ1-5	few	CASSLGGTEPYSNQPQHF	TGTGCCAGCAGCTTAGGCGGGACAGAACCCTATAGCAATCAGCCCCAGCATTTT
TRBV5-4	-	TRBJ1-4	-	CASSEGGSANEKLFF	TGTGCCAGCAGCGAAGGGGGGTCGGCTAATGAAAAACTGTTTTTT
TRBV2	-	TRBJ2-1	once	CASSEVGGFGYNEQFF	TGTGCCAGCAGTGAAGTGGGAGGATTTGGCTACAATGAGCAGTTCTTC
TRBV7-3	-	TRBJ2-7	-	CASSLTGTGEQYF	TGTGCCAGCAGCTTAACAGGGACTGGAGAGCAGTACTTC
TRBV27	-	TRBJ2-6	-	CASAPPGGSSGANVLTF	TGTGCCAGCGCCCCCCCTGGCGGAAGCTCTGGGGCCAACGTCCTGACTTTC
TRBV5-1	TRBD1	TRBJ2-1	-	CASRYRGDGSYNEQFF	TGCGCCAGCAGATACAGGGGAGACGGGTCCTACAATGAGCAGTTCTTC
TRBV11-2	-	TRBJ1-6	-	CASSLGTVTSPLHF	TGTGCCAGCAGCTTAGGAACGGTAACTTCACCCCTCCACTTT
TRBV30	-	TRBJ1-2	-	CAWSVLTSYGYTF	TGTGCCTGGAGTGTACTCACAAGTTATGGCTACACCTTC
TRBV19	TRBD1	TRBJ1-2	-	CASSYDRGANYGYTF	TGTGCCAGTAGTTACGACAGGGGAGCTAACTATGGCTACACCTTC
TRBV5-8	TRBD1	TRBJ2-1	-	CASRDPGQGLLDEQFF	TGTGCCAGCAGGGATCCGGGACAGGGGTTGTTGGATGAGCAGTTCTTC
TRBV5-4	TRBD2	TRBJ2-3	-	CASSPPGRSADTQYF	TGTGCCAGCAGCCCGCCCGGGAGGTCGGCAGATACGCAGTATTTT
TRBV5-1	-	TRBJ1-2	-	CASSLAGSIYGYTF	TGCGCCAGCAGCTTGGCAGGGTCGATCTATGGCTACACCTTC
TRBV10-1	-	TRBJ1-3	-	CASSEEVPSGNTIYF	TGCGCCAGCAGTGAGGAGGTCCCCAGTGGAAACACCATATATTTT
TRBV6-6	TRBD2	TRBJ2-3	-	CASSYPSGRAADTQYF	TGTGCCAGCAGTTACCCTAGCGGGAGGGCCGCAGATACGCAGTATTTT
TRBV19	-	TRBJ2-7	-	CASGTHYEQYF	TGTGCCAGTGGGACTCACTACGAGCAGTACTTC
TRBV5-1	TRBD2	TRBJ2-3	once	CASSLGLARADTQYF	TGCGCCAGCAGCTTAGGACTAGCTCGGGCAGATACGCAGTATTTT
TRBV14	TRBD1	TRBJ2-7	-	CASSPSYQPGQGSYEQYF	TGTGCCAGCAGCCCAAGTTATCAACCGGGACAGGGTTCTTACGAGCAGTACTTC
TRBV7-6	TRBD1	TRBJ2-3	once	CASSPRQGGDTQYF	TGTGCCAGCAGCCCACGACAGGGGGGAGATACGCAGTATTTT
TRBV7-8	-	TRBJ1-5	medium-sized	CASSFVPDRNQPQHF	TGTGCCAGCAGCTTCGTTCCAGACCGGAATCAGCCCCAGCATTTT
TRBV4-1	TRBD2	TRBJ2-3	-	CASSQEGGSTQYF	TGCGCCAGCAGCCAAGAGGGGGGGAGTACGCAGTATTTT
TRBV12-5	TRBD1	TRBJ1-5	few	CASGWGQDNQPQHF	TGTGCTAGTGGTTGGGGACAGGATAATCAGCCCCAGCATTTT
TRBV7-2	-	TRBJ2-2	-	CASRLFVGELFF	TGTGCCAGCAGGCTTTTCGTCGGGGAGCTGTTTTTT
TRBV2	TRBD1	TRBJ1-2	-	CAGGQVANYGYTF	TGTGCCGGCGGACAGGTAGCTAACTATGGCTACACCTTC
TRBV29-1	-	TRBJ1-3	-	CSVVTGDGNTIYF	TGCAGCGTTGTGACAGGTGACGGAAACACCATATATTTT
TRBV28	TRBD1	TRBJ1-5	few	CASSPLTGDSNQPQHF	TGTGCCAGCAGTCCCTTGACAGGGGATAGCAATCAGCCCCAGCATTTT
TRBV10-1	-	TRBJ2-7	-	CASSARDGPYEQYF	TGCGCCAGCAGTGCCAGGGACGGACCCTACGAGCAGTACTTC
TRBV4-1	TRBD2	TRBJ2-5	-	CASSQEKGLAVGETQYF	TGCGCCAGCAGCCAAGAAAAGGGACTAGCGGTGGGAGAGACCCAGTACTTC
TRBV10-3	TRBD2	TRBJ2-1	-	CAISESGAGAYNEQFF	TGTGCCATCAGTGAGTCCGGAGCGGGAGCATACAATGAGCAGTTCTTC
TRBV13	TRBD1	TRBJ1-6	-	CASSISAGTGHSPLHF	TGTGCCAGCAGCATAAGCGCCGGGACAGGGCACTCACCCCTCCACTTT
TRBV7-9	TRBD1	TRBJ1-1	-	CASSLGTGMNTEAFF	TGTGCCAGCAGCTTAGGGACAGGCATGAACACTGAAGCTTTCTTT
TRBV9	TRBD2	TRBJ2-1	-	CASSVGEREGVYNEQFF	TGTGCCAGCAGCGTAGGCGAGCGGGAGGGGGTCTACAATGAGCAGTTCTTC
TRBV7-7	TRBD1	TRBJ2-3	-	CASVGQGSDTQYF	TGTGCCAGCGTGGGACAGGGGTCCGATACGCAGTATTTT
TRBV5-6	-	TRBJ1-5	-	CASSSGHSNSNQPQHF	TGTGCCAGCAGCTCGGGTCATTCCAATAGCAATCAGCCCCAGCATTTT
TRBV18	TRBD2	TRBJ2-1	-	CASSQNSGSTNEQFF	TGTGCCAGCTCACAGAATAGCGGGAGCACCAATGAGCAGTTCTTC
TRBV21-1	-	TRBJ1-2	-	CASSKWRGQNGGYTF	TGTGCCAGCAGCAAATGGAGGGGCCAAAACGGAGGCTACACCTTC